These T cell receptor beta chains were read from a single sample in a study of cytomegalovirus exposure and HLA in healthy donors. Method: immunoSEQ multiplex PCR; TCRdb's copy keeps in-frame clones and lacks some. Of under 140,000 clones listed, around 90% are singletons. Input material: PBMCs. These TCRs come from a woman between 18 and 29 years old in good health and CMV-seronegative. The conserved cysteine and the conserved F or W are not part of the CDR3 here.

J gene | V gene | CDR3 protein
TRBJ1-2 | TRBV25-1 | ASSAPGHLYGYT
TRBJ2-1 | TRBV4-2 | ASSQVGNEQF
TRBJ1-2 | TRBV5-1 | ASSPTGPYGYT
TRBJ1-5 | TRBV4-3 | ASSQAQSNQPQH
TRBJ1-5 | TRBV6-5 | ASSSPGQPQH
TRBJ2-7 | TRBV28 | ASSSLYEQY
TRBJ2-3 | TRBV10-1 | ASSDSGRAGTQY
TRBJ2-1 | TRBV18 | ASSPPYTLTGFATNEQF
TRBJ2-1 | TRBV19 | ASSIRASGLISNEQF
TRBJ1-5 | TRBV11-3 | ASSFTGGDQPQH
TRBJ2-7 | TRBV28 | ASSFDTGGLEQY
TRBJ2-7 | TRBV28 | ASSSPTGHLPYEQY
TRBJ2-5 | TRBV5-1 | ASSFRGGKETQY
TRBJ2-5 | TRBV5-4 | ASSLRTGGAKKTQY
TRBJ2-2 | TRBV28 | ASSWTAPGELF
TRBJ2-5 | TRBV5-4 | ASSLPQLTGEETQY
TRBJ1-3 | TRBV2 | ATSGYSYSGNTIY
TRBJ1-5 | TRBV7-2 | ASSQGSLGLGQPQH
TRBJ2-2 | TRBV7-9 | ASSLVDRLGELF
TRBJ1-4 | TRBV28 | ASSFRSRGNEKLF
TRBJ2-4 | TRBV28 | ATCQLLRGKNIQY
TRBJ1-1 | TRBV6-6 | ASRNRGRNTEAF
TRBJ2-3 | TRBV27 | ASSLSSRGPTDTQY
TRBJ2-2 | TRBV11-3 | ASSPDRGTGELF
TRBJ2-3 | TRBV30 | ARQMAGHTQY
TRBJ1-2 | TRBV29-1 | SVTPGQEDYGYT
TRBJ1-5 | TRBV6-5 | ASSYSYPREPQH
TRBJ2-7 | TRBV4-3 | ASSPQGWSEQY
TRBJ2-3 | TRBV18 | ASSPPTTGTPTDTQY
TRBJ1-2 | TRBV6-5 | ASPALT
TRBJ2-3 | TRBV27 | ASSLAGGFTDTQY
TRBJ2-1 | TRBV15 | ATSRDPTLADEQF
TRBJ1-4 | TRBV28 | ASSLGGGTGTIKLF
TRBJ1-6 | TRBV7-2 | ASSLVGTGQTGSPLH
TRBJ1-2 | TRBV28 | ASSLPGQGYGYT
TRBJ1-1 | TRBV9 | ASSARDSNTEAF
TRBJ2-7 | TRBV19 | ASSIDRTGGVGQY
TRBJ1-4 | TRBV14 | ASSDRTLSSEKLF
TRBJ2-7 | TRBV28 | ASSFRVYEQY
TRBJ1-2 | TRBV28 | ASSLVSGRTGGYT
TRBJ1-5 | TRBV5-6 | ASSDGGRAQPQH
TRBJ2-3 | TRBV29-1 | SVEDNRGPSTDTQY
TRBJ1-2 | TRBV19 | ASSIEAVPRDYGYT
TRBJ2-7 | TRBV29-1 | SVAGTNYEQY
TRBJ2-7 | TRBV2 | ASSSDSSEQY
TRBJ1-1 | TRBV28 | ASESPLPMNTEAF
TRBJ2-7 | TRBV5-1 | ASFFTAAECYEQY
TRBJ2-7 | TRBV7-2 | ASSLDPSGRSYEQY